This T cell receptor beta chain was sequenced during a study of T-cell reconstitution after alpha-beta-depleted transplantation in children. Findings and limits, study-wide: Several hundred expanded graft clones reportedly supplied alpha-beta T cells about two months after transplant. At the one-year point after transplant, T-cell counts and TCRbeta diversity were found to come mostly from T cells that had been newly produced. Several patients had high TCRbeta diversity at day 60; it came from surviving recipient T cells and thymic progenitors.

The CDR3 sequence is 18 residues long. Trimming cost V 2 bases and J 4 bases; bases outside gene matches: 12. Germline CDR1 is LGHNA and CDR2 is YNFKEQ. This clonotype showed up just a few times. What it binds is not known. Using unique molecular identifiers, the investigators prepared the TCRbeta library. TCRdb used MiXCR to reprocess the PCR reads, holding one entry per CDR3 protein. Of 250,000 to 400,000 distinct CDR3 sequences listed, around 20% are singletons. This sequence was found in a male patient younger than 18 who had a stem cell transplant for acute lymphoblastic leukemia, so the T cells may come from the graft donor. This chain joins TRBV4-2 and TRBJ2-2, with 8 nucleotides matching TRBD2. Material: PBMCs, mostly from graft donor cells, obtained 180 days after TCRalphabeta/CD19-depleted stem cell transplant. Here the CDR3 reads CASSQHDPGGPVTGELFF. DNA for the CDR3: TGTGCCAGCAGCCAACACGACCCGGGAGGGCCGGTCACCGGGGAGCTGTTTTTT.